The T cell receptor (beta chain) described here comes from a study of human T cells and chemical hapten exposure. MiXCR was run by TCRdb on the RACE reads, yielding one entry per CDR3 protein. The table shows 300,000 to 450,000 distinct CDR3 sequences, with around 5% occurring only once. Trimming pared 4 bases from V and 7 bases from J, leaving 24 bases between. This CDR3 spans 17 amino acids. Germline CDR1 and CDR2: SGDLS and YYNGEE. Time point in this sample: patch test 1, 2 weeks after DPC sensitization. Treatment noted: therapeutic diphenylcyclopropenone sensitization with weekly scalp DPC. This receptor was taken from a woman aged 45-60 years with alopecia areata. Some clones in this sample may be carry-over from other donors' samples. Sequenced material: whole blood, taken in connection with sensitization to the hapten diphenylcyclopropenone (DPC). This chain links TRBV9 with TRBJ2-1, with D possibly TRBD2 on 5 matching bases. The CDR3 DNA follows: TGTGCCAGCAGCCCCGGCGATGGATTGGCTACGGGAAATGAGCAGTTCTTC. Residues: CASSPGDGLATGNEQFF.